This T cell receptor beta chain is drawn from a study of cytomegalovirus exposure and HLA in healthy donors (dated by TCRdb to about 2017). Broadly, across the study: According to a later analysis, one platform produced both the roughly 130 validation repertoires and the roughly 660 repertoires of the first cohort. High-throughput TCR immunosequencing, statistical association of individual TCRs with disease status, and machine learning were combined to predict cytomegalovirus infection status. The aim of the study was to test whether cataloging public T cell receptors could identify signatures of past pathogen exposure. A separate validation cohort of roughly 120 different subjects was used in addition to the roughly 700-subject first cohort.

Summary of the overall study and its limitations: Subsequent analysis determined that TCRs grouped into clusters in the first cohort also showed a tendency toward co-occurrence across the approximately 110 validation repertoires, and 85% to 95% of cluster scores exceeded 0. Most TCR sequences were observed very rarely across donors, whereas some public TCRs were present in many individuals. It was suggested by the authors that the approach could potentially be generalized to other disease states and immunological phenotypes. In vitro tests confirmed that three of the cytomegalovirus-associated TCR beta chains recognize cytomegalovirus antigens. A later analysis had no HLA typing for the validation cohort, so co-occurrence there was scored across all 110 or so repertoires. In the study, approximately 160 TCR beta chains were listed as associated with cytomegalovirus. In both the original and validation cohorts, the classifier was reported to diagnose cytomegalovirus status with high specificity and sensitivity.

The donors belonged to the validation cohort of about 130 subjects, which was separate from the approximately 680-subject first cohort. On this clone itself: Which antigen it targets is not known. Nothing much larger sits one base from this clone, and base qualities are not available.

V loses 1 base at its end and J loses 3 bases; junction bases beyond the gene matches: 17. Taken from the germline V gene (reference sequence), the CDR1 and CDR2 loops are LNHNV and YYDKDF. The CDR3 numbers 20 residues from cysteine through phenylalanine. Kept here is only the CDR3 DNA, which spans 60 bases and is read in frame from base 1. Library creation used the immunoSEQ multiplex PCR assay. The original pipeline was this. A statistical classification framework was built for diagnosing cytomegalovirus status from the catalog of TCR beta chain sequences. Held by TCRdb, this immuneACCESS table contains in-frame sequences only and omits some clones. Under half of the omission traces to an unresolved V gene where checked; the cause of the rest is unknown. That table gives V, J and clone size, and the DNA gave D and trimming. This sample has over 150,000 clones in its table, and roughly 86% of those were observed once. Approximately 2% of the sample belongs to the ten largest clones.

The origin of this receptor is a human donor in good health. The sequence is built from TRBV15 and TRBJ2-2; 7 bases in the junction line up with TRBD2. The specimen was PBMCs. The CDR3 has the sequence CATSRGPLLLAIWDTGELFF. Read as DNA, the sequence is TGTGCCACCAGCAGAGGCCCCCTTCTACTAGCGATCTGGGACACCGGGGAGCTGTTTTTT.